The table lists the clone carrying this T cell receptor (beta chain) with many counts. The antigen remains unidentified. These data originate in a study of T cells after yellow fever vaccination. About the study: SMART-Seq v4 Ultra Low Input prepared the low-cell-number fractions. Study results and caveats: Weaker, the secondary response peaked sooner, at day 5 versus 15. Any FACS-sorted repertoire could hold abundant clonotypes that contaminate it from the bulk population.

For TCR, cDNA came from 5'RACE template switching, which added a universal primer site and UMIs. TCRdb passed the 5' RACE reads through MiXCR, listing each CDR3 protein once. The sample consists of approximately 250,000 distinct CDR3 sequences, more than 3.5% of them appearing once. This CDR3 is 17 amino acids long. Germline CDR1 is ENHRY and CDR2 is SYGVKD. The ends lost 2 bases at V and 2 bases at J; junction bases unmatched: 7. This clonotype originated in a man younger than 35 who received the YFV17D yellow fever vaccine. The gene calls are TRBV10-3 and TRBJ1-3; 9 positions agree with TRBD1. Here the sequenced sample was PBMCs, taken 15 days after the yellow fever booster vaccination. This CDR3 reads CAISETKQGAAGNTIYF. CDR3 DNA sequence: TGTGCCATCAGTGAGACGAAACAGGGGGCGGCTGGAAACACCATATATTTT.